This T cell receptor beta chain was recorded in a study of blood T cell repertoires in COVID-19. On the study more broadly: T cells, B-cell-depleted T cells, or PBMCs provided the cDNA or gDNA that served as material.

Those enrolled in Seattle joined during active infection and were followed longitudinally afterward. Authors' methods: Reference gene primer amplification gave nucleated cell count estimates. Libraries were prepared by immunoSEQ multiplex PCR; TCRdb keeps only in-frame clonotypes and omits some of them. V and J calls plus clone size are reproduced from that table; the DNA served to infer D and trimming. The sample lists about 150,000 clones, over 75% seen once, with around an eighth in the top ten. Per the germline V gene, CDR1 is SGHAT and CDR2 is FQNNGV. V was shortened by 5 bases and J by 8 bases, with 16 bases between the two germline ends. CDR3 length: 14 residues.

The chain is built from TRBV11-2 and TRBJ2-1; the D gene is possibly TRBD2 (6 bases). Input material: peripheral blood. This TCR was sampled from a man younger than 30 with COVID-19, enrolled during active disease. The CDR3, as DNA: TGTGCCAGCAGCCCCTTGACTAGTTACTATGAGCAGTTCTTC. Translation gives CASSPLTSYYEQFF.